Below, 32 T cell receptor beta chains from the same sample are listed, as sequenced in a study of OX40 agonist ivuxolimab in advanced cancers. Libraries were prepared by immunoSEQ multiplex PCR; TCRdb keeps only in-frame clonotypes and omits some of them. The table lists 41,000 or so clones, roughly 80% of them singletons. The specimen was CD4+ or CD8+ T cells sorted from blood, collected in a trial of the OX40 agonist ivuxolimab. The receptors shown here come from an adult with an advanced solid tumor such as melanoma, head and neck, liver or kidney cancer.

The chain couples TRBV29-1 to TRBJ2-6; a possible D gene is TRBD2 (6 bases). V lost 5 bases and J lost 2, with 19 bases in between. This CDR3 region has 17 residues. Germline values: CDR1 SQVTM, CDR2 ANQGSEA. CDR3 nucleotides: TGCAGCGTTTTGGTGTGGGACTCCAGGGCTGGGGCCAACGTCCTGACTTTC. Protein: CSVLVWDSRAGANVLTF.

Relative to its sample, this clone is medium-sized. This rearrangement joins TRBV19 to TRBJ2-2; unclear D gene. Trimming cost V 5 bases and J 0 bases, with 10 bases left between them. In germline, CDR1 is LNHDA, CDR2 SQIVND (reference sequence). The CDR3 has 15 amino acids. The CDR3: CASSVRTTNTGELFF. CDR3 nucleotides: TGTGCCAGTAGTGTCCGGACCACGAACACCGGGGAGCTGTTTTTT. Together with reference TRBV19 and TRBJ2-2, the CDR3 gives the full variable domain: DGGITQSPKYLFRKEGQNVTLSCEQNLNHDAMYWYRQDPGQGLRLIYYSQIVNDFQKGDIAEGYSVSREKKESFPLTVTSAQKNPTAFYLCASSVRTTNTGELFFGEGSRLTVL.

J is TRBJ2-1 and V is TRBV29-1; 13 nucleotides agree with TRBD2. J lost 0 bases, V lost 4 bases, and 0 bases had no gene match. Germline V CDR1 and CDR2: SQVTM, ANQGSEA. The CDR3 consists of 15 residues. The CDR3 here is CSVGTSGSSYNEQFF. As DNA, the CDR3 is TGCAGCGTTGGGACTAGCGGGAGCTCCTACAATGAGCAGTTCTTC.

V usage is TRBV2 and J usage is TRBJ2-2; D is ambiguous. V was trimmed by 6 bases and J by 6 bases, leaving 8 bases between them. Germline CDR1 SNHLY, CDR2 FYNNEI. This CDR3 has 12 residues. In DNA form, the CDR3 reads TGTGCCAGCAGAAGATCCTCCGGGGAGCTGTTTTTT. Translated, it gives CASRRSSGELFF.

CDR3 in amino acids: CASSQSITGGLRYEQYF. The DNA for the CDR3 is TGCGCCAGCAGTCAATCGATAACGGGGGGACTTCGGTACGAGCAGTACTTC. The chain recombines TRBV23-1 with TRBJ2-7; 7 positions match TRBD2. TRBV23-1 is reported as an ORF; its role is uncertain. With V trimmed by 0 bases and J by 4 bases, 12 bases remained unmatched. The CDR3 is 17 amino acids.

Sample share makes this clone medium-sized. The rearrangement uses TRBV18 and TRBJ1-2; tentatively, D is TRBD1 (6 bases). The CDR3 is 15 amino acids. Trimming removed 0 bases at V and 14 bases at J, with 22 bases between. Germline assignment: CDR1 KGHSH and CDR2 LQKENI. The chain's CDR3 is CASSPPNVRSGEGTF. CDR3 in DNA: TGTGCCAGCTCACCACCCAACGTTCGATCAGGGGAGGGGACCTTC.

Comments on this clone: The same CDR3 can be traced to other DNA sequences in this sample. This sequence joins TRBV19 and TRBJ1-1; D perhaps matches TRBD1 (5 bases). The CDR3 loop spans 13 amino acids. Germline values: CDR1 LNHDA, CDR2 SQIVND (reference sequence). Trimming pared 3 bases from V and 4 bases from J, leaving 9 bases between. The CDR3 spells CASSITGGTEAFF. The CDR3 bases are TGTGCCAGTAGTATCACCGGGGGCACTGAAGCTTTCTTT.

This clone was recorded only once. The V gene is TRBV7-2, the J gene TRBJ1-1; D remains unclear. V was cut by 4 bases and J by 1 base, with 13 bases left in between. Germline CDR1 and CDR2: SGHTA and FQGNSA. CDR3 length: 15 amino acids. In DNA form, the CDR3 reads TGTGCCAGCAGCTCCCCCCTAGGCGGGAACACTGAAGCTTTCTTT. This gives the protein CASSSPLGGNTEAFF.

This rearrangement joins TRBV7-3 to TRBJ1-1; no definite D call. Between the trimmed V and J ends, which lost 7 bases and 4 bases, there was a span of 13 bases. The CDR3 contains 13 residues. Germline values: CDR1 SGHTA, CDR2 FQGTGA. The CDR3 region is CASIKGGSTEAFF. CDR3 DNA: TGTGCCAGCATCAAAGGAGGATCCACTGAAGCTTTCTTT.

V and J are TRBV7-2 and TRBJ2-1, with D possibly being TRBD2 (6 bases). With 1 base removed from V and 7 bases from J, the gap between germline ends came to 14 bases. The CDR3 has 15 amino acids. The germline V gene has CDR1 SGHTA and CDR2 FQGNSA. The CDR3 bases are TGTGCCAGCAGCTTAGTCAAGGGCGGGGCGAATGAGCAGTTCTTC. Its translation: CASSLVKGGANEQFF.

The chain couples TRBV19 to TRBJ2-7, with 13 bases fitting TRBD2. CDR3 length: 15 residues. The germline V gene has CDR1 LNHDA and CDR2 SQIVND (reference sequence). Losses at the gene ends were 3 bases for V and 6 bases for J; bases not matched to a gene: 5. CDR3 amino acids: CASSIRTSGRGEQYF. DNA of the CDR3: TGTGCCAGTAGTATTCGGACTAGCGGGAGAGGCGAGCAGTACTTC.

The gene calls are TRBV6-5 and TRBJ2-7, with 11 nucleotides matching TRBD1. CDR1 is MNHEY, CDR2 SVGAGI, per germline. The CDR3 has 14 amino acids. Germline trimming cut 6 bases from V and 4 bases from J; bases unmatched to any gene: 5. The CDR3 DNA sequence: TGTGCCAGCAGCCGGACAGGGGGCGCTTACGAGCAGTACTTC. Translating it yields CASSRTGGAYEQYF.

V usage is TRBV11-2 and J usage is TRBJ2-1; D perhaps matches TRBD2 (5 bases). There are 14 residues in the CDR3. V lost 2 bases and J lost 5, with 10 bases in between. The germline V gene encodes CDR1 SGHAT and CDR2 FQNNGV. CDR3 in DNA: TGTGCCAGCAGCTTAAACGACGGGAACAATGAGCAGTTCTTC. Translating it yields CASSLNDGNNEQFF.

The J gene is TRBJ2-7, the V gene TRBV4-3, with TRBD2 matching 11 bases. Germline loops: CDR1 LGHNA, CDR2 YSLEER. CDR3 length: 15 amino acids. With V trimmed by 1 base and J by 1 base, 0 bases remained unmatched. The CDR3 DNA is TGCGCCAGCAGCCAAGGACTAGCGGGGTCCTACGAGCAGTACTTC. As protein: CASSQGLAGSYEQYF.

In this sample, this clone turned up once. The rearrangement links TRBV29-1 to TRBJ2-7, with TRBD2 matching over 7 bases. The germline V gene encodes CDR1 SQVTM and CDR2 ANQGSEA. Unmatched junction bases numbered 5, after V lost 5 bases and J lost 4 bases. CDR3 length: 12 amino acids. CDR3 in DNA: TGCAGCGTTTCCCAGGGAGGGTACGAGCAGTACTTC. It is translated as CSVSQGGYEQYF.

The chain joins TRBV7-8 to TRBJ2-7, with TRBD1 matching 8 bases. The CDR3 length is 12 residues. The V gene's germline CDR1 is SGHVS and CDR2 FQNEAQ. V lost 5 bases, J lost 6 bases, and 3 bases stayed unmatched. CDR3 region: CASSPTGVEQYF. The CDR3 DNA follows: TGTGCCAGCAGCCCGACAGGGGTCGAGCAGTACTTC.

This sequence joins TRBV2 and TRBJ1-1; D is undetermined. The ends were cut back, 6 bases at V and 0 bases at J, with 17 bases in the middle. CDR1 SNHLY and CDR2 FYNNEI come from the germline V gene. CDR3 length: 16 amino acids. The CDR3, as DNA: TGTGCCAGCAGCTCAAATGAGGTTTTCTTGAACACTGAAGCTTTCTTT. Its translation: CASSSNEVFLNTEAFF.

V usage is TRBV25-1 and J usage is TRBJ2-2; maybe TRBD1 (6 bases). Germline CDR1 reads MGHDK; CDR2 reads SYGVNS. With 7 bases removed from V and 2 bases from J, the gap between germline ends came to 11 bases. This CDR3 is built from 14 residues. CDR3 sequence (DNA): TGTGCCAGCATTGAGACAGGCAACACCGGGGAGCTGTTTTTT. Its protein is CASIETGNTGELFF.

This clone occurred a few times. The chain employs TRBV19 and TRBJ1-5; D ambiguous. CDR3 size: 14 residues. CDR1 is LNHDA, CDR2 SQIVND, per germline (reference sequence). The V and J ends lost 4 bases and 3 bases respectively, with 10 bases between them. The CDR3 region has the DNA TGTGCCAGTAGTAATCGGGAAGCCAATCAGCCCCAGCATTTT. It specifies CASSNREANQPQHF.

The chain combines TRBV19 with TRBJ2-7; 7 bases fit TRBD2. The CDR3 covers 13 residues. With 6 bases clipped from V and 7 bases from J, the junction kept 9 bases outside the gene matches. Germline V lookup: CDR1 LNHDA, CDR2 SQIVND (reference sequence). In DNA, the CDR3 is TGTGCCAGTAGCCCTCTGCGGGGGACGGAGCAGTACTTC. Its protein product is CASSPLRGTEQYF.

The gene calls are TRBV4-2 and TRBJ1-1, with unresolved D. The CDR3 runs to 15 residues. V dropped 0 bases and J dropped 6 bases, with 14 bases sitting between them. Germline V gene sequence: CDR1 LGHNA, CDR2 YNFKEQ. CDR3 in DNA: TGTGCCAGCAGCCAAGAATTAGGGAACCGGGCTGAAGCTTTCTTT. It specifies CASSQELGNRAEAFF.

The CDR3 sequence: CASSNPDRALTFF. The CDR3 nucleotides are TGTGCCAGCAGCAATCCAGACAGGGCGTTGACTTTCTTT. The J gene is TRBJ1-1, the V gene TRBV21-1; the table's D call of TRBD1 was not tested on the DNA. TRBV21-1 is noted as a pseudogene. This CDR3 is 13 amino acids long.

The chain joins TRBV5-4 to TRBJ2-1; 9 nucleotides agree with TRBD2. In germline, CDR1 is SGHNT, CDR2 YYREEE (reference sequence). Unmatched junction bases numbered 8, after V lost 0 bases and J lost 10 bases. The CDR3 runs 15 residues. This CDR3 reads CASSLDPGLAVEQFF. The DNA for the CDR3 is TGTGCCAGCAGCTTGGATCCGGGACTAGCCGTAGAGCAGTTCTTC.

This rearrangement joins TRBV7-9 to TRBJ2-7; D is unresolved. Looked up from germline, CDR1 is SEHNR and CDR2 is FQNEAQ (reference sequence). With 1 base removed from V and 0 bases from J, the gap between germline ends came to 10 bases. CDR3 length: 15 residues. The CDR3 DNA is TGTGCCAGCAGCTTAGAGGCACGTAGCTCCTACGAGCAGTACTTC. It specifies CASSLEARSSYEQYF.

The chain joins TRBV10-2 to TRBJ2-5; 9 nucleotides match TRBD1. The end of the DNA fits TRBJ2-7 better, so the J call may be wrong. The CDR3 is made up of 15 amino acids. Germline values: CDR1 WSHSY, CDR2 SAAADI. For the CDR3, the DNA is TGCGCCACCAGACACTGGGACAGGGATGGGTACGAGCAGTACTTC. It yields the protein CATRHWDRDGYEQYF.

The gene calls are TRBV27 and TRBJ2-1; 13 positions match TRBD2. CDR1 MNHEY and CDR2 SMNVEV come from the germline V gene (reference sequence). The ends lost 6 bases at V and 14 bases at J; junction bases unmatched: 10. The CDR3 has 14 residues. The CDR3 region is CASSRTSGSGREFF. The CDR3 nucleotides read TGTGCCAGCAGCCGGACTAGCGGGAGCGGAAGGGAGTTCTTC.

This clone came up once. The chain combines TRBV30 with TRBJ2-2; possibly TRBD2 for D (7 bases). CDR1 is GTSNPN, CDR2 SVGIG, per germline (reference sequence). The CDR3 totals 16 residues. V dropped 0 bases and J dropped 6 bases, with 17 bases sitting between them. This chain's CDR3 is CAWSVLPGGGAGELFF. CDR3 coding DNA: TGTGCCTGGAGTGTATTACCGGGGGGCGGCGCCGGGGAGCTGTTTTTT.

By share of the sample, this clone is medium-sized. This chain joins TRBV6-1 and TRBJ1-5; D perhaps matches TRBD1 (5 bases). V shed 1 base and J shed 16 bases, with 20 bases lying between them. The germline V gene encodes CDR1 MNHNS and CDR2 SASEGT. The CDR3 contains 14 residues. CDR3 residues: CASSEGSTGRTIHF. The CDR3, as DNA: TGTGCCAGCAGTGAAGGCTCAACGGGACGGACCATCCATTTT.

This chain joins TRBV7-9 and TRBJ2-1; 7 bases are shared with TRBD2. The germline gives CDR1 SEHNR, CDR2 FQNEAQ (reference sequence). With 1 base clipped from V and 8 bases from J, the junction kept 5 bases outside the gene matches. The CDR3 has 14 residues. Here the CDR3 DNA reads TGTGCCAGCAGCTTAGGCGGGGGTGTCGATGAGCAGTTCTTC. Translation: CASSLGGGVDEQFF.

V usage is TRBV6-1 and J usage is TRBJ1-5; 10 bases match TRBD1. The germline V gene encodes CDR1 MNHNS and CDR2 SASEGT. The trim removed 6 bases at V and 5 bases at J, leaving 7 bases unmatched. The CDR3 runs to 15 residues. CDR3 nucleotide sequence: TGTGCCAGCAGCAGATCGGGACAGGGGCATCAGCCCCAGCATTTT. Translation: CASSRSGQGHQPQHF.

The chain uses TRBV6-4 and TRBJ2-1; 15 bases align to TRBD2. V shed 5 bases and J 10 bases; nucleotides not matched to a gene: 6. The CDR3 is 15 amino acids. Germline V gene lookup returns CDR1 MRHNA and CDR2 SNTAGT. This CDR3 is CASSWTSGGASEQFF. The CDR3 DNA follows: TGTGCCAGCAGTTGGACTAGCGGGGGGGCAAGCGAGCAGTTCTTC.

The V call is TRBV4-3, the J call TRBJ2-3; D is ambiguous. The CDR3 spans 15 residues. CDR1 and CDR2 from the germline V gene are LGHNA and YSLEER. V lost 0 bases to trimming and J lost 4 bases, with 11 bases between them. This CDR3 reads CASSQEIGWADTQYF. DNA of the CDR3: TGCGCCAGCAGCCAAGAGATCGGGTGGGCAGATACGCAGTATTTT.